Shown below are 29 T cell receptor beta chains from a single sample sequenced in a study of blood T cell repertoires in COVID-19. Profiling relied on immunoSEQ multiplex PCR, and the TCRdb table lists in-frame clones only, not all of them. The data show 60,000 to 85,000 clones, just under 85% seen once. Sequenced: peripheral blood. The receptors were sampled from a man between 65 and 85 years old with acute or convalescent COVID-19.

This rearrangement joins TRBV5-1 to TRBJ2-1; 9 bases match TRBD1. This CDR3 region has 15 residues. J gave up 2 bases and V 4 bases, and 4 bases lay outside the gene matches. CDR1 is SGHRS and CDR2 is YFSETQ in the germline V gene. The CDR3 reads CASSPQGATYNEQFF. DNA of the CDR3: TGCGCCAGCAGCCCACAGGGGGCCACCTACAATGAGCAGTTCTTC.

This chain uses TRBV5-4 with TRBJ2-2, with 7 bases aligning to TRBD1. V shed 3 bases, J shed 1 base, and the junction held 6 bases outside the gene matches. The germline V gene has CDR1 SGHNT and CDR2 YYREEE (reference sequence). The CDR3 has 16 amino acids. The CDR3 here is CASSSKGARNTGELFF. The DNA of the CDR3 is TGTGCCAGCAGCTCCAAGGGGGCGCGGAACACCGGGGAGCTGTTTTTT.

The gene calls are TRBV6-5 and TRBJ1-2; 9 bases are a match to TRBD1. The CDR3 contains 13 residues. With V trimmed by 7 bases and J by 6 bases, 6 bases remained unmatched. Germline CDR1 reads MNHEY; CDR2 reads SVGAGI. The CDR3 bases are TGTGCCAGCACACCTGGGACAGGGAATGGCTACACCTTC. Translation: CASTPGTGNGYTF.

The CDR3 DNA follows: TGTGCCAGCAGCCAGGGCAGAGCTAGCAATCAGCCCCAGCATTTT. Its protein is CASSQGRASNQPQHF. The chain links TRBV3-1 (or the pseudogene TRBV3-2) to TRBJ1-5; D is unclear. There are 15 residues in the CDR3. Germline V gives CDR1 LGHDT, CDR2 YNNKEL (reference sequence). V lost 3 bases, J lost 0 bases, and 9 bases lay in between.

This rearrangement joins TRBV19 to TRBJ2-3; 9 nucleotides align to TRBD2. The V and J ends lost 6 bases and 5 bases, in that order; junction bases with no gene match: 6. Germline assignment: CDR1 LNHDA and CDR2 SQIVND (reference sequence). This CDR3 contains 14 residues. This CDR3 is CASRETSGIDTQYF. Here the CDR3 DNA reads TGTGCCAGTAGGGAGACTAGCGGCATAGATACGCAGTATTTT.

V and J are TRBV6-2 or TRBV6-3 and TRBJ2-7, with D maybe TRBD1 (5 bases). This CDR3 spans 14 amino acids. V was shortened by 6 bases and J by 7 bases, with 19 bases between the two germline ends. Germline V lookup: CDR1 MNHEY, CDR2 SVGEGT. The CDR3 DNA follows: TGTGCCAGCAGCCCCAGGGTGATAAAAGGGGAGCAGTACTTC. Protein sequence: CASSPRVIKGEQYF.

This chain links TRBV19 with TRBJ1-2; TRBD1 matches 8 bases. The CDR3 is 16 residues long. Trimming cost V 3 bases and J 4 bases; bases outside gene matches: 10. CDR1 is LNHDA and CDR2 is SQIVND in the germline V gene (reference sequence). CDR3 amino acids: CASSMGRGRRGYGYTF. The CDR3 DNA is TGTGCCAGTAGTATGGGCAGGGGGCGCCGAGGCTATGGCTACACCTTC.

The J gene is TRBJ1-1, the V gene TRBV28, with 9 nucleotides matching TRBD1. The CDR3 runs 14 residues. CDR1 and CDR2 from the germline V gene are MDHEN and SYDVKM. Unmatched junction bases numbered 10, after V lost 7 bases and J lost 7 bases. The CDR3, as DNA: TGTGCCAGCAAAATGACAGGGGGTCCTGGTGAAGCTTTCTTT. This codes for CASKMTGGPGEAFF.

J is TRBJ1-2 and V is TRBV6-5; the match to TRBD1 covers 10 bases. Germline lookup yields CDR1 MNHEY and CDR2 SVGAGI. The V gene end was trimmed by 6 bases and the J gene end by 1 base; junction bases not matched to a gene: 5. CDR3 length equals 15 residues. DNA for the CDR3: TGTGCCAGCAGGTCCCGGGACAGGGGTAACTATGGCTACACCTTC. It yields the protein CASRSRDRGNYGYTF.

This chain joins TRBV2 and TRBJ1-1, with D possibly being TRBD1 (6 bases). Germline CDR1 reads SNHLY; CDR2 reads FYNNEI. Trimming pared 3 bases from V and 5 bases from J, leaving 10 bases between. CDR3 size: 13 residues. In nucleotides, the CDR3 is TGTGCCAGCAGTGACCAGGGGTGGACTGAAGCTTTCTTT. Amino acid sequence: CASSDQGWTEAFF.

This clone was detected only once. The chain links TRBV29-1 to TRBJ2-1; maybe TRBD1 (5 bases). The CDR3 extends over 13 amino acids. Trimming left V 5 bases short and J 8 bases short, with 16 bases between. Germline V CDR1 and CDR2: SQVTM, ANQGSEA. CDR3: CSVKQGLWDEQFF. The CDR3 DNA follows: TGCAGCGTTAAGCAGGGTCTTTGGGATGAGCAGTTCTTC.

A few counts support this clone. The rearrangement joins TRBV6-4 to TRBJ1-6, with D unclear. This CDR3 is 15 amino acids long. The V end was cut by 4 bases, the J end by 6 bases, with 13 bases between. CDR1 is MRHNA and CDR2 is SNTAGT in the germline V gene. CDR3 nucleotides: TGTGCCAGCAGTGCTTCGGAGGGTTTTAATTCACCCCTCCACTTT. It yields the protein CASSASEGFNSPLHF.

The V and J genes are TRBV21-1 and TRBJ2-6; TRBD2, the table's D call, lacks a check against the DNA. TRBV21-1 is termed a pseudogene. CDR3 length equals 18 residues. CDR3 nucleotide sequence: TGTGCCAGCAGCAAAGATAGCGGGACAACCAATGGGGCCAACGTCCTGACTTTC. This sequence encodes CASSKDSGTTNGANVLTF.

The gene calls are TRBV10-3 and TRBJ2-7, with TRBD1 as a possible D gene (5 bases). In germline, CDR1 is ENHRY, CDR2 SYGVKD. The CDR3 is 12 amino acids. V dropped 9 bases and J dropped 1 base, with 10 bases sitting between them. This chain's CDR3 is CAIKTDSYEQYF. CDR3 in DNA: TGTGCCATAAAGACAGATTCCTACGAGCAGTACTTC.

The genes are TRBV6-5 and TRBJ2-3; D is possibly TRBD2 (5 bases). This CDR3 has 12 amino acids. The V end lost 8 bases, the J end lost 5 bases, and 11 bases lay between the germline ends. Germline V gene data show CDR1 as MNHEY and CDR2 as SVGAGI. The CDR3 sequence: CASAAGLDTQYF. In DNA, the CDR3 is TGTGCCAGCGCGGCGGGCCTAGATACGCAGTATTTT.

This CDR3 is CASSFGQGANQPQHF. The CDR3 DNA is TGTGCCAGCAGCTTTGGACAGGGGGCCAATCAGCCCCAGCATTTT. This sequence joins TRBV5-6 and TRBJ1-5; 11 nucleotides align to TRBD1. The ends lost 2 bases at V and 3 bases at J; junction bases unmatched: 1. Germline V CDR1 and CDR2: SGHDT, YYEEEE. The CDR3 contains 15 residues.

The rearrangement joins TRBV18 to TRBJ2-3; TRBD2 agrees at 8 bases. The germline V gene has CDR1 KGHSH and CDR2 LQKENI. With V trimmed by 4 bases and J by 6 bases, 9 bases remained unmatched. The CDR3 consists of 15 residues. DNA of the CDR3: TGTGCCAGCTCACTCCTTAGCGGGGACCAGGATACGCAGTATTTT. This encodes CASSLLSGDQDTQYF.

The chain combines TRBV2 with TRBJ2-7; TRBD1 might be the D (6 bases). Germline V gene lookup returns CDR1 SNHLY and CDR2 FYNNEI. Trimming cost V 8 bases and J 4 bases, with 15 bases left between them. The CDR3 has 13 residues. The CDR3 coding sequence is TGTGCCAGCGGACAGAATCTTGGGTACGAGCAGTACTTC. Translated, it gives CASGQNLGYEQYF.

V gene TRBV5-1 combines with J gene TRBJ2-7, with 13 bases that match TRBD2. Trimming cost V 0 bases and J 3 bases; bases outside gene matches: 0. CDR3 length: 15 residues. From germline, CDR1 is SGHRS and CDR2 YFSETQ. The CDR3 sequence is CASSLGTSGGYEQYF. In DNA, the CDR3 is TGCGCCAGCAGCTTGGGGACTAGCGGGGGCTACGAGCAGTACTTC. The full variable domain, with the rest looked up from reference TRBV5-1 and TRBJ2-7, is KAGVTQTPRYLIKTRGQQVTLSCSPISGHRSVSWYQQTPGQGLQFLFEYFSETQRNKGNFPGRFSGRQFSNSRSEMNVSTLELGDSALYLCASSLGTSGGYEQYFGPGTRLTVT.

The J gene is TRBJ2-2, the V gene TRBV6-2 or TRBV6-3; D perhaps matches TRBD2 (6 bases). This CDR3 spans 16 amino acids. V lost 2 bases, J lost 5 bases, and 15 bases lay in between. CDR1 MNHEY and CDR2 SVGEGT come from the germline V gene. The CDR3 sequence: CASSYVGGTHTGELFF. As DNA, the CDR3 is TGTGCCAGCAGTTACGTTGGGGGGACGCATACCGGGGAGCTGTTTTTT.

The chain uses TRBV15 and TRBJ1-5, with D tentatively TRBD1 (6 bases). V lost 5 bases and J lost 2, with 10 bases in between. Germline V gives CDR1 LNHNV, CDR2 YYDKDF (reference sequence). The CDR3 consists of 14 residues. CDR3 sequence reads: CATSHRAGNQPQHF. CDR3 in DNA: TGTGCCACCAGCCACAGGGCGGGCAATCAGCCCCAGCATTTT.

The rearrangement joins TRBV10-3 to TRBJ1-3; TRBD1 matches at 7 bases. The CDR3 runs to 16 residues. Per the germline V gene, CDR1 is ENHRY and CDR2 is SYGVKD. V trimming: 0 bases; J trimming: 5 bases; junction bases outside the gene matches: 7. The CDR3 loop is CAISESTGVTRNTIYF. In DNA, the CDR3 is TGTGCCATCAGTGAGTCCACAGGGGTTACGAGAAACACCATATATTTT.

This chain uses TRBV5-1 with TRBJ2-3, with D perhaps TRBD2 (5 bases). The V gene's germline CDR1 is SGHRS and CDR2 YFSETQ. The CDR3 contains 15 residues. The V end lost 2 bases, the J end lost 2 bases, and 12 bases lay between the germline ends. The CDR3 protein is CASSLPSGDTDTQYF. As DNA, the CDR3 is TGCGCCAGCAGCTTACCCAGCGGCGACACAGATACGCAGTATTTT.

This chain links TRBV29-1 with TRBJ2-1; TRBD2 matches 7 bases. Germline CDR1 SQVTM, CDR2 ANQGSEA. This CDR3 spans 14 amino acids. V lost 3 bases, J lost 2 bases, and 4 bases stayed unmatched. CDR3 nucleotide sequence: TGCAGCGTTGAGGGCGGGGGAGCCTACAATGAGCAGTTCTTC. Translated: CSVEGGGAYNEQFF.

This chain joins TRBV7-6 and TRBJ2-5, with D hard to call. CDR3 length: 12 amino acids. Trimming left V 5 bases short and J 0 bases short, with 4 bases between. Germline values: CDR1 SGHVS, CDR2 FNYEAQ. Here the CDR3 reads CASSQYQETQYF. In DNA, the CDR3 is TGTGCCAGCAGCCAGTACCAAGAGACCCAGTACTTC.

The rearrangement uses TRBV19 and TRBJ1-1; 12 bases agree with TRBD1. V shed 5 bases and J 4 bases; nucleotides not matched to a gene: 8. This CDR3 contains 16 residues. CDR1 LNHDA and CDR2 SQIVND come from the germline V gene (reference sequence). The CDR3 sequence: CASSPRDRGPSTEAFF. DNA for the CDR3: TGTGCCAGTAGTCCCCGGGACAGGGGGCCGAGCACTGAAGCTTTCTTT.

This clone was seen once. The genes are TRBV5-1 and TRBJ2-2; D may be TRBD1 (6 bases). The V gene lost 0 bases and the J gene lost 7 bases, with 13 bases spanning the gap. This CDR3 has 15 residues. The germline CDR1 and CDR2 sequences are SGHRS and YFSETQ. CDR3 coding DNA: TGCGCCAGCAGCTTGGGAACGACGGGACACGGGGAGCTGTTTTTT. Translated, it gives CASSLGTTGHGELFF.

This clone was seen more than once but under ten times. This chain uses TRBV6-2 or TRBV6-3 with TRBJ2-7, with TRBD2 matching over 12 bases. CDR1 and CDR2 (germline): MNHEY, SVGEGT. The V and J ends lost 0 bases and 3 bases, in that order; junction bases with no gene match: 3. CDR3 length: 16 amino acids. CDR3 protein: CASSYSSSGRVYEQYF. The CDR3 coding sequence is TGTGCCAGCAGTTACTCCTCTAGCGGGAGGGTCTACGAGCAGTACTTC.

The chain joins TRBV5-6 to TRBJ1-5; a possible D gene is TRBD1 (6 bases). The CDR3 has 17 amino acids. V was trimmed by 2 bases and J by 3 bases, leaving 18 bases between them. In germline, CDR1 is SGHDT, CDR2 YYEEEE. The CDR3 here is CASSFGRQGNVNQPQHF. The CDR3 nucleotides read TGTGCCAGCAGCTTCGGTCGGCAGGGGAATGTCAATCAGCCCCAGCATTTT.